This T cell receptor beta chain was documented in a study of blood T cell repertoires in COVID-19. This table comes from immunoSEQ multiplex PCR, and its TCRdb copy is limited to in-frame clones, with some not included. The sample yields some 70,000 clones, 87% seen once. The TCR was taken from a middle-aged man with active COVID-19. The sample taken for sequencing was peripheral blood.

CDR3 nucleotides: TGTGCCAGCAGCTTGGCCGGGTCCTACAATGAGCAGTTCTTC. Its protein is CASSLAGSYNEQFF. The chain links TRBV5-6 to TRBJ2-1, with D unclear. The germline gives CDR1 SGHDT, CDR2 YYEEEE. The CDR3 runs 14 residues. V lost 0 bases to trimming and J lost 1 base, with 5 bases between them.